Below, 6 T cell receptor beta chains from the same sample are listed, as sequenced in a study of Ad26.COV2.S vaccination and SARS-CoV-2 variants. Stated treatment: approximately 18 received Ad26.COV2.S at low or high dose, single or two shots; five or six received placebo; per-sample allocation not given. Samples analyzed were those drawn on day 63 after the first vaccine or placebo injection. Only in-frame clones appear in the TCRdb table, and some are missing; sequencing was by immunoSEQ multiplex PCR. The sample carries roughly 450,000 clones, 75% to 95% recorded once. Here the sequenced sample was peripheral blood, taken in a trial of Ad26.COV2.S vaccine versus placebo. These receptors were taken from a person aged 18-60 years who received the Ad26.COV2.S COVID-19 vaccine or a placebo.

CDR3 in DNA: TGCGCCAGCAGCTTAAGGACAGGGGGGACTGGGGCCAACGTCCTGACTTTC. Translated, it gives CASSLRTGGTGANVLTF. The rearrangement uses TRBV5-1 and TRBJ2-6; 10 bases align to TRBD1. Germline V gene sequence: CDR1 SGHRS, CDR2 YFSETQ. Germline trimming cut 2 bases from V and 2 bases from J; bases unmatched to any gene: 4. The CDR3 runs 17 residues.

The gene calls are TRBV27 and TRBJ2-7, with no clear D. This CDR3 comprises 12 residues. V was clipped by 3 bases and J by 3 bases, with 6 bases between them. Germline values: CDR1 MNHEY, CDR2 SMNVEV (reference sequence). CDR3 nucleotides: TGTGCCAGCAGTTTTAATAACTACGAGCAGTACTTC. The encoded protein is CASSFNNYEQYF.

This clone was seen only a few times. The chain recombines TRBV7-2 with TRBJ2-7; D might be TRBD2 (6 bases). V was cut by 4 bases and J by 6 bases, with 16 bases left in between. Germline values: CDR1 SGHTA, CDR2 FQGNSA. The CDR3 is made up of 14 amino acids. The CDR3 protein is CASSSGGPGREQYF. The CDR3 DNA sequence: TGTGCCAGCAGCTCCGGGGGACCGGGGCGCGAGCAGTACTTC.

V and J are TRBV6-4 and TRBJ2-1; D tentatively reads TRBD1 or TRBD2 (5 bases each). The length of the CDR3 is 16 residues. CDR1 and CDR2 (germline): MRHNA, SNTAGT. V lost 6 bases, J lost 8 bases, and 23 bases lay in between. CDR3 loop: CASSKTGTAGVDEQFF. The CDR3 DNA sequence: TGTGCCAGCAGCAAGACCGGGACGGCGGGCGTGGATGAGCAGTTCTTC.

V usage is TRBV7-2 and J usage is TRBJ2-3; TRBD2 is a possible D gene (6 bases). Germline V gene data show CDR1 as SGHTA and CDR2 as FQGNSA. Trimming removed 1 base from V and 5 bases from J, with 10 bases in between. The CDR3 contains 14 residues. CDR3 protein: CASSLDGRGDTQYF. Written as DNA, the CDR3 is TGTGCCAGCAGCTTAGACGGGAGAGGAGATACGCAGTATTTT. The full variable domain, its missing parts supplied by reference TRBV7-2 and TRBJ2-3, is GAGVSQSPSNKVTEKGKDVELRCDPISGHTALYWYRQSLGQGLEFLIYFQGNSAPDKSGLPSDRFSAERTGGSVSTLTIQRTQQEDSAVYLCASSLDGRGDTQYFGPGTRLTVL.

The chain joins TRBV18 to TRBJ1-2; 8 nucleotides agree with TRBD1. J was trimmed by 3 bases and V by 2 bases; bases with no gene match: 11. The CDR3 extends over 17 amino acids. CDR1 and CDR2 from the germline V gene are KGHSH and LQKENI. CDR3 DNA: TGTGCCAGCTCACCAACTTTGGCCAGGGGGCAGCACTATGGCTACACCTTC. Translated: CASSPTLARGQHYGYTF.